Below are 6 T cell receptor beta chains sequenced from a single sample in a study of tumor-infiltrating lymphocytes in oesophageal squamous cell carcinoma. Each CDR3 protein gets one entry after TCRdb re-called the PCR reads with MiXCR. The top ten hold approximately 40% of the sample, which has approximately 17,000 distinct CDR3 sequences, 40% to 55% seen once. Sequencing was done on a sample of blood. These receptor sequences come from a female donor with esophageal squamous cell carcinoma.

This chain connects TRBV6-5 to TRBJ2-6; 9 nucleotides agree with TRBD1. The DNA matches TRBJ2-7 better at its end, which makes the J call doubtful. The V gene's germline CDR1 is MNHEY and CDR2 SVGAGI. This CDR3 has 15 amino acids. This CDR3 is CASTLGQGAAYEQYF. CDR3 DNA: TGTGCCAGCACCCTGGGACAGGGAGCGGCTTACGAGCAGTACTTC.

The chain combines TRBV12-3 or TRBV12-4 with TRBJ2-7; D is uncertain. Matching the DNA end better, TRBJ2-4 makes the J call doubtful. The CDR3 length is 11 residues. The CDR3: CASSLGNIQYF. DNA for the CDR3: TGTGCCAGCAGTTTAGGGAACATTCAGTACTTC.

The V call is TRBV6-4, the J call TRBJ2-1; 9 nucleotides agree with TRBD1. The V segment lost 0 bases and the J segment 3 bases; nucleotides outside the gene matches: 0. Germline assignment: CDR1 MRHNA and CDR2 SNTAGT. The CDR3 contains 15 residues. The CDR3 region has the DNA TGTGCCAGCAGTGACTCGACAGGGGGCTACAATGAGCAGTTCTTC. Its protein is CASSDSTGGYNEQFF.

This clonotype was seen more than once but under ten times. The chain employs TRBV7-4 and TRBJ2-5; 7 nucleotides agree with TRBD1. The CDR3 is 15 amino acids. The germline CDR1 and CDR2 sequences are SGHVT and SQSDAQ. Trimming removed 3 bases from V and 1 base from J; junction bases left unmatched: 5. The chain's CDR3 is CASSFGQAPQETQYF. CDR3 nucleotides: TGTGCCAGCAGCTTTGGACAGGCGCCCCAAGAGACCCAGTACTTC. Full variable domain (outside the CDR3, taken from reference TRBV7-4 and TRBJ2-5): GAGVSQSPRYKVAKRGRDVALRCDSISGHVTLYWYRQTLGQGSEVLTYSQSDAQRDKSGRPSGRFSAERPERSVSTLKIQRTEQGDSAVYLCASSFGQAPQETQYFGPGTRLLVL.

The chain employs TRBV7-2 and TRBJ2-2; possibly TRBD2 for D (5 bases). This CDR3 spans 16 amino acids. Germline V gene data show CDR1 as SGHTA and CDR2 as FQGNSA. Trimming stripped 5 bases from V and 2 bases from J, with 15 bases between. CDR3 in DNA: TGTGCCAGCAGCCACCTTAAGGGAGCTAACACCGGGGAGCTGTTTTTT. Residues: CASSHLKGANTGELFF.

J is TRBJ1-1 and V is TRBV10-3; 13 nucleotides agree with TRBD2. The DNA end favors TRBJ2-2, so the J call may be wrong. The CDR3 sequence is 16 residues long. Germline CDR1 reads ENHRY; CDR2 reads SYGVKD. The CDR3 sequence is CAISLGLAGVKGELFF. CDR3 nucleotides: TGTGCCATCAGCCTAGGACTAGCGGGAGTTAAGGGGGAGCTGTTTTTT.